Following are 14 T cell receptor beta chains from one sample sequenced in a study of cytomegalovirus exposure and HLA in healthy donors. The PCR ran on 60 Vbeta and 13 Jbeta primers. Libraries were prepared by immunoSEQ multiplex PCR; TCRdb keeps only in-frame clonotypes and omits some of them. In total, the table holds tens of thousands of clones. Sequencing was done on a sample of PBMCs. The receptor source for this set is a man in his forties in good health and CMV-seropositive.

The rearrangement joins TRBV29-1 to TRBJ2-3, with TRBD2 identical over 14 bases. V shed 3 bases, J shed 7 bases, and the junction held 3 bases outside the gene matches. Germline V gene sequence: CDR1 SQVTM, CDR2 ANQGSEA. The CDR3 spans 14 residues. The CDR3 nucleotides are TGCAGCGTTGACGGACTAGCGGGAGGATATACGCAGTATTTT. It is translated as CSVDGLAGGYTQYF.

The CDR3 sequence is CASSGRDRAGANVLTF. CDR3 nucleotide sequence: TGTGCCAGTAGTGGGCGAGACAGGGCTGGGGCCAACGTCCTGACTTTC. The gene calls are TRBV19 and TRBJ2-6, with TRBD1 matching over 7 bases. Germline V gene data show CDR1 as LNHDA and CDR2 as SQIVND (reference sequence). CDR3 length equals 16 residues. Trimming removed 5 bases from V and 2 bases from J; junction bases left unmatched: 6.

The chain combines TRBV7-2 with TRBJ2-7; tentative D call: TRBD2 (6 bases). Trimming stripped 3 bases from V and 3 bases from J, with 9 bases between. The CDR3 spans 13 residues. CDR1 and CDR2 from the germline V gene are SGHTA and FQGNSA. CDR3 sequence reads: CASSFTGDYEQYF. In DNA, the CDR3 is TGTGCCAGCAGCTTCACGGGAGACTACGAGCAGTACTTC.

The CDR3 bases are TGTGCCAGTAGTAGAGACTCGTTCGCCTACGAGCAGTACTTC. This sequence encodes CASSRDSFAYEQYF. The rearrangement joins TRBV19 to TRBJ2-7; D is ambiguous. The CDR3 sequence is 14 residues long. Trimming removed 4 bases at V and 2 bases at J, with 12 bases between. Germline CDR1 is LNHDA and CDR2 is SQIVND (reference sequence).

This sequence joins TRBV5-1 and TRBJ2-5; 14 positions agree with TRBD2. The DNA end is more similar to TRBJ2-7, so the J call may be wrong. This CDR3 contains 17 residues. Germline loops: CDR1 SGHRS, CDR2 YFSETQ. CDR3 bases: TGCGCCAGCAGCTGGGGGACTAGCGGGAGCCCCCCCTACGAGCAGTACTTC. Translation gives CASSWGTSGSPPYEQYF.

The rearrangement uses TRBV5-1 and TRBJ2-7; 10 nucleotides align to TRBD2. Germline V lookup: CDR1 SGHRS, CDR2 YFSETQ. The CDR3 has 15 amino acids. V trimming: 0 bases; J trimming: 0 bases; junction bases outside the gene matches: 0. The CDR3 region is CASSLASGSSYEQYF. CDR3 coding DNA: TGCGCCAGCAGCTTGGCTAGCGGGAGCTCCTACGAGCAGTACTTC. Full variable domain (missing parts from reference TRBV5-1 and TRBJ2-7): KAGVTQTPRYLIKTRGQQVTLSCSPISGHRSVSWYQQTPGQGLQFLFEYFSETQRNKGNFPGRFSGRQFSNSRSEMNVSTLELGDSALYLCASSLASGSSYEQYFGPGTRLTVT.

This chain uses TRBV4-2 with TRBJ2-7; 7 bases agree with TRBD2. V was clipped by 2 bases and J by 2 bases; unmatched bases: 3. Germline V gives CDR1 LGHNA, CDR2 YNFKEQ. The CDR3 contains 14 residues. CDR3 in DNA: TGTGCCAGCAGCCAACTAGCGGATGCCTACGAGCAGTACTTC. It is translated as CASSQLADAYEQYF.

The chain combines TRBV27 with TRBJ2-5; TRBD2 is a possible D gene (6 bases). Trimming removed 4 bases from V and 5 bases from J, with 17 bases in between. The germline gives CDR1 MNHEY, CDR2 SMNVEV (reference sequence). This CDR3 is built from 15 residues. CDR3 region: CASSSPSEKPETQYF. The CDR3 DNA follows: TGTGCCAGCAGTTCACCTAGCGAGAAGCCGGAGACCCAGTACTTC.

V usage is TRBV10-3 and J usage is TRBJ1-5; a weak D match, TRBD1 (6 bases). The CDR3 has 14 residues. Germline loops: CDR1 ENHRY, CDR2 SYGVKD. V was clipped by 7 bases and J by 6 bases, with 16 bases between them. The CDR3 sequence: CAIKRGGDGQPQHF. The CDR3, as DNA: TGTGCCATCAAGAGAGGGGGGGACGGTCAGCCCCAGCATTTT.

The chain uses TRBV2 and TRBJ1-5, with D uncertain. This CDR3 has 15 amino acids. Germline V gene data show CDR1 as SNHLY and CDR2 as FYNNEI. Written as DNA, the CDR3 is TGTGTTTGCTCTCCGGGGTCCTATAGCAATCAGCCCCAGCATTTT. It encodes CVCSPGSYSNQPQHF.

CDR3 DNA: TGCGCCAGCAGCCTGGGACTAGCGGGAGGTGTCGTCTACGAGCAGTACTTC. It encodes CASSLGLAGGVVYEQYF. The chain recombines TRBV4-1 with TRBJ2-7; 15 bases are shared with TRBD2. With 4 bases clipped from V and 3 bases from J, the junction kept 7 bases outside the gene matches. Germline V gene sequence: CDR1 MGHRA, CDR2 YSYEKL. This CDR3 spans 17 amino acids.

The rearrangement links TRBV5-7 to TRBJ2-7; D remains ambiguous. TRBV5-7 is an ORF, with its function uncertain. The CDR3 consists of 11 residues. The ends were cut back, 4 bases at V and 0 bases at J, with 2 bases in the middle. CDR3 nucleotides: TGTGCCAGCAGCCGCTCCTACGAGCAGTACTTC. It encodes CASSRSYEQYF.

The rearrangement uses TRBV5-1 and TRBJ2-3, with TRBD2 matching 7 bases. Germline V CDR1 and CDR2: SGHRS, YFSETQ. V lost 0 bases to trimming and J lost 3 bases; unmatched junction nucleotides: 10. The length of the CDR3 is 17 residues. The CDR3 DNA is TGCGCCAGCAGCTTGGGGTTGTGGGAGGGCCCGACAGATACGCAGTATTTT. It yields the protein CASSLGLWEGPTDTQYF.

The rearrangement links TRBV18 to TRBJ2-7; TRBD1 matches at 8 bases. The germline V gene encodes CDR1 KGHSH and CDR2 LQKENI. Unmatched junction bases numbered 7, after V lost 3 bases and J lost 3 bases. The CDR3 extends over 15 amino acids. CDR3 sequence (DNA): TGTGCCAGCTCACCTCCGGGACAGGCTTTCTACGAGCAGTACTTC. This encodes CASSPPGQAFYEQYF.